Each of the 3 T cell receptor beta chains below was sequenced from the same sample in a study of identical twins. TCRdb used MiXCR to reprocess the 5' RACE reads, holding one entry per CDR3 protein. The table lists approximately 700,000 distinct CDR3 sequences, roughly 20% of them singletons. Another study also made use of these data, one on T cells expressing NK-cell markers.

Material for sequencing was PBMCs. These receptors all stem from a woman younger than 30 in good health.

The genes are TRBV6-2 or TRBV6-3 and TRBJ2-1; D may be TRBD1 or TRBD2 (6 bases each). Trimming shortened V by 9 bases and J by 7 bases, and 19 bases separated the two germline ends. The V gene's germline CDR1 is MNHEY and CDR2 SVGEGT. The CDR3 length is 14 residues. The CDR3: CASTRGRDRNEQFF. CDR3 sequence (DNA): TGTGCCAGTACCCGGGGGCGTGATAGGAATGAGCAGTTCTTC.

This clonotype was recorded at least ten times. This chain links TRBV12-3 or TRBV12-4 with TRBJ1-6; no firm D call. V was pared by 5 bases and J by 9 bases, with 14 bases between. This CDR3 has 14 amino acids. The CDR3 nucleotides read TGTGCCAGCAGTATTACCCAAAGCGGTTCACCCCTCCACTTT. Protein: CASSITQSGSPLHF.

This clonotype was seen a few times. The chain couples TRBV29-1 to TRBJ2-7; the D is unclear. Germline V CDR1 and CDR2: SQVTM, ANQGSEA. The CDR3 has 12 amino acids. Deletions cut 4 bases from V and 3 bases from J, with 10 bases between. DNA for the CDR3: TGCAGCGTTGCCGCCAATCACTACGAGCAGTACTTC. Translating gives CSVAANHYEQYF.